The sample holds a few counts of the clone carrying this T cell receptor (beta chain). This specimen comes from a study of CD8 T cells in ankylosing spondylitis. TCRdb redid the calling of the 5' RACE reads with MiXCR, one entry per CDR3 protein. The profile shows under 300,000 distinct CDR3 sequences, 18% of them singletons. Trimming left V 9 bases short and J 5 bases short, with 13 bases between. The length of the CDR3 is 12 residues. Germline assignment: CDR1 MGHDK and CDR2 SYGVNS. The sequenced sample consisted of blood, either unsorted or a sorted T cell fraction (not recorded which). The rearrangement joins TRBV25-1 to TRBJ2-5; D gene ambiguous. This TCR came from a male donor with ankylosing spondylitis or in good health (not recorded which). Written as DNA, the CDR3 is TGTGCCAGTTCGTCTCCGGCGGAGACCCAGTACTTC. This sequence encodes CASSSPAETQYF. Variable domain in full (rest from reference TRBV25-1 and TRBJ2-5): EADIYQTPRYLVIGTGKKITLECSQTMGHDKMYWYQQDPGMELHLIHYSYGVNSTEKGDLSSESTVSRIRTEHFPLTLESARPSHTSQYLCASSSPAETQYFGPGTRLLVL.